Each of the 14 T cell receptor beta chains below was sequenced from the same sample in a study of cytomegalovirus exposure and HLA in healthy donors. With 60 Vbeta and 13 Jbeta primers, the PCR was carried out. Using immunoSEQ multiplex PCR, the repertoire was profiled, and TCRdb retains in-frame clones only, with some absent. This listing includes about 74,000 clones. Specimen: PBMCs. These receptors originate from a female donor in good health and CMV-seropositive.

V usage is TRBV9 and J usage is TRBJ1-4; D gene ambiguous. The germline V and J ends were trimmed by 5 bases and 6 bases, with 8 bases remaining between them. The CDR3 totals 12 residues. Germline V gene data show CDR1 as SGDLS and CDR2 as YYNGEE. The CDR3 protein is CASRGRDEKLFF. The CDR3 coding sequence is TGTGCCAGCAGGGGCCGCGATGAAAAACTGTTTTTT.

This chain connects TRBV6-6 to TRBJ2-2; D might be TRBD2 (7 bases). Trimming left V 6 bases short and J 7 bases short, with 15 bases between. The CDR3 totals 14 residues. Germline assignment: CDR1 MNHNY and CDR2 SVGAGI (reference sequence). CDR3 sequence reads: CASSVGGGGGELFF. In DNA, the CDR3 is TGTGCCAGCAGCGTGGGAGGGGGGGGCGGGGAGCTGTTTTTT.

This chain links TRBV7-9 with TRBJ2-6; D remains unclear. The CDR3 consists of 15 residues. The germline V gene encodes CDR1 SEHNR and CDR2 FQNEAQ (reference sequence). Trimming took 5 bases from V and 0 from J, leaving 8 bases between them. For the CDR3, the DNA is TGTGCCAGCAGCAATCTAAACTCTGGGGCCAACGTCCTGACTTTC. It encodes CASSNLNSGANVLTF.

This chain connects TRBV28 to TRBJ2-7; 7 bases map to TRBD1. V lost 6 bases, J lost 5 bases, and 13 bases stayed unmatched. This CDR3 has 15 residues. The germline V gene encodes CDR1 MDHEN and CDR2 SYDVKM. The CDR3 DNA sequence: TGTGCCAGCAGCTACACGGGACAGCACCCGGACGAGCAGTACTTC. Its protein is CASSYTGQHPDEQYF.

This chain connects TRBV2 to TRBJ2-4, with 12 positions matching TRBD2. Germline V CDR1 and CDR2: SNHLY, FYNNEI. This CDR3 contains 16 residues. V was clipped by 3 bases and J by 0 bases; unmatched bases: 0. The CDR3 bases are TGTGCCAGCAGTGAGGGACTAGCGGGAGCCAAAAACATTCAGTACTTC. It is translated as CASSEGLAGAKNIQYF. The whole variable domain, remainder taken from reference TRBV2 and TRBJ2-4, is EPEVTQTPSHQVTQMGQEVILRCVPISNHLYFYWYRQILGQKVEFLVSFYNNEISEKSEIFDDQFSVERPDGSNFTLKIRSTKLEDSAMYFCASSEGLAGAKNIQYFGAGTRLSVL.

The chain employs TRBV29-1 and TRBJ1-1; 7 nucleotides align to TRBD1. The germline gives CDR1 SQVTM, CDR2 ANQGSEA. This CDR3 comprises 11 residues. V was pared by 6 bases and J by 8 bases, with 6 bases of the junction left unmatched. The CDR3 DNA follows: TGCAGCGTCCGGACAGGCCTGGAAGCTTTCTTT. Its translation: CSVRTGLEAFF.

CDR3 protein: CASSGADRGETQYF. CDR3 DNA: TGTGCCAGCAGTGGAGCTGACCGAGGGGAGACCCAGTACTTC. V usage is TRBV2 and J usage is TRBJ2-5; D might be TRBD2 (5 bases). CDR3 size: 14 residues. Germline-derived CDR1 and CDR2 are SNHLY and FYNNEI. Trimming shortened V by 4 bases and J by 5 bases, and 14 bases separated the two germline ends.

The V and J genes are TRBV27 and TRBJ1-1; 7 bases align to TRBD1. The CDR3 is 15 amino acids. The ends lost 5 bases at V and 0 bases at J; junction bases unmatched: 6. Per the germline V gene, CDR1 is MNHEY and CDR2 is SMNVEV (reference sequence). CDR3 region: CASSPQTGLNTEAFF. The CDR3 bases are TGTGCCAGCAGTCCTCAGACAGGGCTGAACACTGAAGCTTTCTTT.

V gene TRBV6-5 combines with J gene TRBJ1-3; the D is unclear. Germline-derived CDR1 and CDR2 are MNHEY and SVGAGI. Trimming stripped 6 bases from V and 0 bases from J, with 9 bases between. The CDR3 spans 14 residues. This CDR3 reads CASRPGSSGNTIYF. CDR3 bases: TGTGCCAGCAGACCCGGGAGCTCTGGAAACACCATATATTTT.

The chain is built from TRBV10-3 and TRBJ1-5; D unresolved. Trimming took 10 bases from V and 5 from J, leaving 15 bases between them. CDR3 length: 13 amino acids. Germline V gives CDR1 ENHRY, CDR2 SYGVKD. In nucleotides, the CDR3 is TGTGCCACAGGCAAGTCTCCGGATCAGCCCCAGCATTTT. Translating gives CATGKSPDQPQHF.

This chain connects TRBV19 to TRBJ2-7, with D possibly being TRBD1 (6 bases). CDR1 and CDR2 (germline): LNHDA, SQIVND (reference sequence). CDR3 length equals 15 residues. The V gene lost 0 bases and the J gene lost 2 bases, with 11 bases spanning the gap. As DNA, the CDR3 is TGTGCCAGTAGTATAGACCAGGGGCCAACCTACGAGCAGTACTTC. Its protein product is CASSIDQGPTYEQYF.

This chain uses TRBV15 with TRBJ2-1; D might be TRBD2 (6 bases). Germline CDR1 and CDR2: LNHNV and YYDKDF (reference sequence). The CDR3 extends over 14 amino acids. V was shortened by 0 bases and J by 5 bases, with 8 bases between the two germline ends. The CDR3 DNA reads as TGTGCCACCAGCAGAGATGGGAGGCACAATGAGCAGTTCTTC. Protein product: CATSRDGRHNEQFF.

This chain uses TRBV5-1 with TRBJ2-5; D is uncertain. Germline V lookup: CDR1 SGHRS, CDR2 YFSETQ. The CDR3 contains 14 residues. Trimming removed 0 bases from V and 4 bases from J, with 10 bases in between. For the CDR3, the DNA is TGCGCCAGCAGCTTGGTTCGCGGAAGAGAGACCCAGTACTTC. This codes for CASSLVRGRETQYF. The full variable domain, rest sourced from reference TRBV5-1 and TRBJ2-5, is KAGVTQTPRYLIKTRGQQVTLSCSPISGHRSVSWYQQTPGQGLQFLFEYFSETQRNKGNFPGRFSGRQFSNSRSEMNVSTLELGDSALYLCASSLVRGRETQYFGPGTRLLVL.

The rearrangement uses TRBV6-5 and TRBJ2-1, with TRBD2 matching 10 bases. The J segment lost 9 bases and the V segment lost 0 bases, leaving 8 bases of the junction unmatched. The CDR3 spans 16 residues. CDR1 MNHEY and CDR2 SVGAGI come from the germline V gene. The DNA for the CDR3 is TGTGCCAGCAGTTACTCGAGAGCGGGGGGGGGACCTGAGCAGTTCTTC. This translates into CASSYSRAGGGPEQFF.